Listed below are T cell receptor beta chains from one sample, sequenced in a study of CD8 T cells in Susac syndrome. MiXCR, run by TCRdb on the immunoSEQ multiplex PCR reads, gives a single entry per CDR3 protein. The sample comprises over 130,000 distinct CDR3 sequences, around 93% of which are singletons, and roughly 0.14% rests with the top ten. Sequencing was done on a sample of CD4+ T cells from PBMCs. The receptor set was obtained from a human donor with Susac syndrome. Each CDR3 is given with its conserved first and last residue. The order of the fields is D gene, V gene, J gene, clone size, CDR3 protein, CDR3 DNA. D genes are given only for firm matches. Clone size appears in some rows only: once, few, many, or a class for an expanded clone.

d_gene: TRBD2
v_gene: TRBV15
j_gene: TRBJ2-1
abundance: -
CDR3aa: CATSSGSAGGYDEQFF
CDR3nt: TGTGCCACCAGCAGTGGATCGGCGGGAGGGTACGATGAGCAGTTCTTC

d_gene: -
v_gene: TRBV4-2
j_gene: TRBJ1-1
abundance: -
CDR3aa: CASSQNHQGNTEAFF
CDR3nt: TGTGCCAGCAGCCAAAACCACCAGGGGAACACTGAAGCTTTCTTT

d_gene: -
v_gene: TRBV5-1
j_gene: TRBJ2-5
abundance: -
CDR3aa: CASSGGYQGASFGETQYF
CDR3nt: TGCGCCAGCAGCGGGGGGTACCAAGGAGCTAGCTTCGGGGAGACCCAGTACTTC

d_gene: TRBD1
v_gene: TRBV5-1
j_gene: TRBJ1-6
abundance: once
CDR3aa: CASSTGTGDSPLHF
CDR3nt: TGCGCCAGCAGCACCGGGACAGGGGATTCACCCCTCCACTTT

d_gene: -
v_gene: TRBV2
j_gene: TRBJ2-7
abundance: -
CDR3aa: CASSPPGPRLYF
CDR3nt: TGTGCCAGCAGTCCCCCGGGACCGCGCTTGTACTTC

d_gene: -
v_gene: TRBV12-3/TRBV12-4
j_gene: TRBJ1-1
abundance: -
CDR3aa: CASSLGYPGDTEAFF
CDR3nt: TGTGCCAGCAGTTTGGGATACCCGGGGGACACTGAAGCTTTCTTT

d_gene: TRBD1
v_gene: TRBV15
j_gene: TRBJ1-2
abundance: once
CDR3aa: CATSSPGQGQSNYGYTF
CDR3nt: TGTGCCACCAGCAGCCCGGGACAGGGCCAATCTAACTATGGCTACACCTTC

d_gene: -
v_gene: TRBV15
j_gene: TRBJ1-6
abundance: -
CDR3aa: CATSRRAVYNSPLHF
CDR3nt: TGTGCCACCAGCCGTCGGGCAGTGTATAATTCACCCCTCCACTTT

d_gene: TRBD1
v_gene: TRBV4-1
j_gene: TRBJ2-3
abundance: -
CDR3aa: CASSQAGGIRADTQYF
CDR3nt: TGCGCCAGCAGCCAAGCAGGGGGCATTAGGGCGGATACGCAGTATTTT

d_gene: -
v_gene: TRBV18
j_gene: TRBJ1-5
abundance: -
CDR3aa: CASSLASNTGNQPQHF
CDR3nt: TGTGCCAGCTCACTGGCCTCCAATACGGGCAATCAGCCCCAGCATTTT

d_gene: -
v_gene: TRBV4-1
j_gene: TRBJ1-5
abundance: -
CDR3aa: CASSHPDRLNQPQHF
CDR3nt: TGCGCCAGCAGCCATCCCGACCGACTCAATCAGCCCCAGCATTTT

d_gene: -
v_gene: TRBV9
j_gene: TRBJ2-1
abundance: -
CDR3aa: CASSVAQGGKVSGEQFF
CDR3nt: TGTGCCAGCAGCGTAGCTCAGGGGGGGAAGGTGTCGGGTGAGCAGTTCTTC

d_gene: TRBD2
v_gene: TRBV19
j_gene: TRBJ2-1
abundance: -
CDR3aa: CASSIQAGGWNEQFF
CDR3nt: TGTGCCAGTAGTATACAAGCGGGAGGTTGGAATGAGCAGTTCTTC

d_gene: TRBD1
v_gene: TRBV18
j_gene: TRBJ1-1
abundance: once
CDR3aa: CASSSGQGVTEAFF
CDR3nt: TGTGCCAGCTCTAGTGGACAGGGAGTTACTGAAGCTTTCTTT

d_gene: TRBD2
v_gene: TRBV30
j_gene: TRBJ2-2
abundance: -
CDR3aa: CAWISAGGRTGELFF
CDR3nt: TGTGCCTGGATTTCGGCGGGAGGGCGCACCGGGGAGCTGTTTTTT

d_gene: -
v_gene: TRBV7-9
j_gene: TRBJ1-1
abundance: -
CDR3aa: CASSLSRNAEAFF
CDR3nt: TGTGCCAGCAGCCTGAGTAGGAACGCTGAAGCTTTCTTT

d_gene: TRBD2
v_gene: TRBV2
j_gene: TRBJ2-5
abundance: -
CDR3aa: CASGTRQETQYF
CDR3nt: TGTGCCAGCGGGACTAGACAAGAGACCCAGTACTTC

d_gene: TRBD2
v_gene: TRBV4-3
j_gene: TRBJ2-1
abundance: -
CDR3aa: CASSPGLAENNEQFF
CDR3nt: TGCGCCAGCAGCCCAGGACTAGCGGAAAACAATGAGCAGTTCTTC

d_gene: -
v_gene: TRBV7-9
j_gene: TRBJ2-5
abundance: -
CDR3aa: CASSKEETQYF
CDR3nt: TGTGCCAGCAGCAAAGAAGAGACCCAGTACTTC

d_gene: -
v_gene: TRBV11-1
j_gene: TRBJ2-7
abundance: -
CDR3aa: CASSYGQRSSGQYF
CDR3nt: TGTGCCAGCAGCTACGGACAGCGGAGCTCAGGGCAGTACTTC

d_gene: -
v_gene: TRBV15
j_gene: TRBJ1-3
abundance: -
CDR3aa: CATSRDPVSGNTIYF
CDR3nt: TGTGCCACCAGCAGAGATCCAGTCTCTGGAAACACCATATATTTT

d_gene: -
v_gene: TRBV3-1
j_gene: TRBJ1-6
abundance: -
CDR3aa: CASSQLNGGDSPLHF
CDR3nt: TGTGCCAGCAGCCAACTGAACGGCGGCGATTCACCCCTCCACTTT

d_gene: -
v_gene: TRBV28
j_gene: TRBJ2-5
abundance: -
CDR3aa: CASSPPSPETQYF
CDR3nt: TGTGCCAGCAGTCCCCCTAGCCCAGAGACCCAGTACTTC

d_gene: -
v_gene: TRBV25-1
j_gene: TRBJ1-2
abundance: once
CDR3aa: CASRQTGYANYGYTF
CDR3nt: TGTGCCAGCAGACAAACAGGGTATGCTAACTATGGCTACACCTTC